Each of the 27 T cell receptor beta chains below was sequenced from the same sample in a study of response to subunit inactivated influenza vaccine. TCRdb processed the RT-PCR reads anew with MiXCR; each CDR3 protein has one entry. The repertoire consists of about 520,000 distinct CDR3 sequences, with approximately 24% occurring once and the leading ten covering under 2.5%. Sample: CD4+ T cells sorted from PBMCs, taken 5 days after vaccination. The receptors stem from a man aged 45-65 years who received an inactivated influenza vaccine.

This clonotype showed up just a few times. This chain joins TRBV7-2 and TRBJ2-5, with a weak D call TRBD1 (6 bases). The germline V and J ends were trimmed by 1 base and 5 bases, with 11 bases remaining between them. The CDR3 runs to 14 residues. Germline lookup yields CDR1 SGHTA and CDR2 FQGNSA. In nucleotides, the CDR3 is TGTGCCAGCAGCTTAGGGACAGTTCCGGAGACCCAGTACTTC. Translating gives CASSLGTVPETQYF.

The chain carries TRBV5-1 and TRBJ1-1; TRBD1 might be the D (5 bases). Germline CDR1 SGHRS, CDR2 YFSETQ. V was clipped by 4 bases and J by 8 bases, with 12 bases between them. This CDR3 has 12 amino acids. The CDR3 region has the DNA TGCGCCAGCAGCCCGGGGGGGGAAGAAGCTTTCTTT. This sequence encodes CASSPGGEEAFF.

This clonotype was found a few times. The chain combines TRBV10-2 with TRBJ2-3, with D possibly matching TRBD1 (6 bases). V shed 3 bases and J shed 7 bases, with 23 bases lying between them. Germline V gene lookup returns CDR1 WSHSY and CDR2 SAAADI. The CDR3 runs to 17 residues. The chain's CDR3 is CASSDFWIQGLKNTQYF. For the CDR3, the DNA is TGCGCCAGCAGTGACTTCTGGATCCAGGGGTTGAAGAATACGCAGTATTTT.

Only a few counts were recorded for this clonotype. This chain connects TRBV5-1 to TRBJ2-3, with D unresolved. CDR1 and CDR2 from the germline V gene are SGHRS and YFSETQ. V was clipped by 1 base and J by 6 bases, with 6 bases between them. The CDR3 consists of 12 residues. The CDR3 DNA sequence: TGCGCCAGCAGCTTGAAGTCGGATACGCAGTATTTT. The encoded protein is CASSLKSDTQYF.

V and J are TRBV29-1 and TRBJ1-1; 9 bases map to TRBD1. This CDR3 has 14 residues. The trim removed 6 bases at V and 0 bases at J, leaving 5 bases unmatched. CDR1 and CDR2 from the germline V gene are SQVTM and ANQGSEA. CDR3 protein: CSVDRGGMNTEAFF. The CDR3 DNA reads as TGCAGCGTGGACAGGGGAGGGATGAACACTGAAGCTTTCTTT.

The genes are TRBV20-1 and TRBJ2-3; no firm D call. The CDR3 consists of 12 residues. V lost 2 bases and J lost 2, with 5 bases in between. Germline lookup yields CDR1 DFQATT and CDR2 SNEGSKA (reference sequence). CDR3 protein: CSARTTTDTQYF. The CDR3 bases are TGCAGTGCTAGAACTACCACAGATACGCAGTATTTT.

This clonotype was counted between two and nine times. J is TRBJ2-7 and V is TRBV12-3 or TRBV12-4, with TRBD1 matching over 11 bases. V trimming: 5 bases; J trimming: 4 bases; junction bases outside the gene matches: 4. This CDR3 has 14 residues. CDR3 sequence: CASSIGTGGYEQYF. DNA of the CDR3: TGTGCCAGCAGTATCGGGACAGGGGGTTACGAGCAGTACTTC.

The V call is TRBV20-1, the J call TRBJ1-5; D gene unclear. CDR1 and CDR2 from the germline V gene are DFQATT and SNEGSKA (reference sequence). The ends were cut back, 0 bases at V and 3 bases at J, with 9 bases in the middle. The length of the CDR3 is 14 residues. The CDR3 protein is CSAREGSDNQPQHF. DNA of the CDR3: TGCAGTGCTAGAGAAGGGAGCGACAATCAGCCCCAGCATTTT.

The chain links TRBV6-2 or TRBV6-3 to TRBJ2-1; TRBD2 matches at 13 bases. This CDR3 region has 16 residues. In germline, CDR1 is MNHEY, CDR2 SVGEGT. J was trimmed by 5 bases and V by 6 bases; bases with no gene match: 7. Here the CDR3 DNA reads TGTGCCAGCAGAAGCGGGACTAGCGGGGACCACAATGAGCAGTTCTTC. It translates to CASRSGTSGDHNEQFF.

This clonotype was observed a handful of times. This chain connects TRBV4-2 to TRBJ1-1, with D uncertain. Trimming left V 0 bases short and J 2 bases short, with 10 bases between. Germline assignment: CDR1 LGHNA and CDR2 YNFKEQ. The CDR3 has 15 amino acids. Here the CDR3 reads CASSQERESNTEAFF. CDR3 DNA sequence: TGTGCCAGCAGCCAAGAGCGCGAAAGCAACACTGAAGCTTTCTTT.

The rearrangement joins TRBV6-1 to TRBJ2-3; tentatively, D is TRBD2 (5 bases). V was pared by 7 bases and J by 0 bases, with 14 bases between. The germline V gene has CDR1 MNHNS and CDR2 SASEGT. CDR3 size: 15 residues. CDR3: CASTEGAASTDTQYF. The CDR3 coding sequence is TGTGCCAGCACCGAGGGCGCAGCTAGCACAGATACGCAGTATTTT.

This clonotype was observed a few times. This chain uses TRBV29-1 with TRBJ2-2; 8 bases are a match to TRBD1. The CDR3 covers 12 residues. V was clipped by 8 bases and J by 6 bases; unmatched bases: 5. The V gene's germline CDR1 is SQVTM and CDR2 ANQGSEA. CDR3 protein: CSFWTGPGELFF. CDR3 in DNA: TGCAGCTTCTGGACAGGGCCCGGGGAGCTGTTTTTT.

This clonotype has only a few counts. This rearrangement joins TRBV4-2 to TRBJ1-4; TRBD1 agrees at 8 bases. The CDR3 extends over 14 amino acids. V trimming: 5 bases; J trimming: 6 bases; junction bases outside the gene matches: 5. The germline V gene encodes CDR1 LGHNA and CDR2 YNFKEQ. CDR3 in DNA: TGTGCCAGCAGCTTGACAGGGGAAGATGAAAAACTGTTTTTT. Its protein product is CASSLTGEDEKLFF.

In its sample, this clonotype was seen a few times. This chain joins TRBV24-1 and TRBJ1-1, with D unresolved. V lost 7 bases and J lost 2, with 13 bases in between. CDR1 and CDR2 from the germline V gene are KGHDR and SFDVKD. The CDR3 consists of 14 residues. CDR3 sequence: CATSPDGTNTEAFF. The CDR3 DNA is TGTGCCACCAGCCCGGACGGAACTAACACTGAAGCTTTCTTT.

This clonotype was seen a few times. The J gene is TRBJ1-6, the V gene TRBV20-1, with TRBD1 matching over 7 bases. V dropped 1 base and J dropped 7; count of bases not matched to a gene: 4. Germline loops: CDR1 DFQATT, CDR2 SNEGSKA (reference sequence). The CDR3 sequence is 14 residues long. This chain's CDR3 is CSARAGRGNSPLHF. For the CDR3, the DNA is TGCAGTGCTAGAGCAGGCAGGGGGAATTCACCCCTCCACTTT.

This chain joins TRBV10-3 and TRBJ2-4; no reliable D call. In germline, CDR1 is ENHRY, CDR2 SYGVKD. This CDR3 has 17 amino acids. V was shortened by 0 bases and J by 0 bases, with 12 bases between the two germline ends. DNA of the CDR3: TGTGCCATCAGTGAGTCGACTGCAGGAGAAGCCAAAAACATTCAGTACTTC. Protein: CAISESTAGEAKNIQYF.

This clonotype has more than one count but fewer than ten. The CDR3 sequence is CATSSQTGSTGELFF. Here the CDR3 DNA reads TGTGCCACCAGCAGCCAGACAGGCTCCACCGGGGAGCTGTTTTTT. The chain recombines TRBV15 with TRBJ2-2; a weak D match, TRBD1 (6 bases). The V end lost 3 bases, the J end lost 4 bases, and 12 bases lay between the germline ends. Looked up from germline, CDR1 is LNHNV and CDR2 is YYDKDF (reference sequence). The CDR3 has 15 residues.

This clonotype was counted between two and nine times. The CDR3 here is CASTPHGGASYEQYF. In DNA form, the CDR3 reads TGTGCCAGCACCCCCCATGGGGGGGCGAGCTACGAGCAGTACTTC. This chain connects TRBV12-3 or TRBV12-4 to TRBJ2-7, with D possibly matching TRBD2 (7 bases). Trimming took 7 bases from V and 3 from J, leaving 19 bases between them. CDR3 length: 15 amino acids.

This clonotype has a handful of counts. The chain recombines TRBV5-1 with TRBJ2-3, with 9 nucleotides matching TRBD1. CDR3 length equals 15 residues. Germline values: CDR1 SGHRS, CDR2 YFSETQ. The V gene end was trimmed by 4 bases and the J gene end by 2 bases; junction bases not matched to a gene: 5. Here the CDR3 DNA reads TGCGCCAGCAGCCTAGACAGGGGGGCCACAGATACGCAGTATTTT. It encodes CASSLDRGATDTQYF.

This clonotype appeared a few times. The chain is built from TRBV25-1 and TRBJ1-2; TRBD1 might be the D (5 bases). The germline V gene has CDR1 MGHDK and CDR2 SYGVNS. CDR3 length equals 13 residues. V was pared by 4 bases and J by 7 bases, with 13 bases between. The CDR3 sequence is CASSGDGFGGYTF. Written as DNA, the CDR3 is TGTGCCAGCAGTGGGGACGGTTTTGGTGGCTACACCTTC.

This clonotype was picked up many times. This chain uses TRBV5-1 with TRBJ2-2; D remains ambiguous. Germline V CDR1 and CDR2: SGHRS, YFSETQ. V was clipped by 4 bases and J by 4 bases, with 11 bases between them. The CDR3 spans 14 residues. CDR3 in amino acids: CASSAAQLTGELFF. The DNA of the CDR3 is TGCGCCAGCAGCGCCGCCCAGCTCACCGGGGAGCTGTTTTTT.

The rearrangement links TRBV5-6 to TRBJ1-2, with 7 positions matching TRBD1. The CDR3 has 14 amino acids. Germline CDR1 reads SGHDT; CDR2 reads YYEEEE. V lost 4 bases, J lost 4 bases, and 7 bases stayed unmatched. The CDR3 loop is CASSRIDRAYGYTF. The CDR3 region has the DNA TGTGCCAGCAGCCGAATCGACAGGGCCTATGGCTACACCTTC.

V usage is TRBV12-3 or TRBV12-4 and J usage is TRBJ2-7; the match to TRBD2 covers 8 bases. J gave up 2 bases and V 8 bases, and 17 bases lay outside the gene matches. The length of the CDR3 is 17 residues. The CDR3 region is CASGYISGTQVPYEQYF. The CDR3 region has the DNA TGTGCCAGCGGATACATTAGCGGGACCCAAGTCCCCTACGAGCAGTACTTC.

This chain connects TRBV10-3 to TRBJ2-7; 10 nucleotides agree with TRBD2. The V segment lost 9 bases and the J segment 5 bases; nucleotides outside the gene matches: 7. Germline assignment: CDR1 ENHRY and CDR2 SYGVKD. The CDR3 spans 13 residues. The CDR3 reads CAMASGRFNEQYF. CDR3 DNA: TGTGCCATGGCTAGCGGGAGATTCAACGAGCAGTACTTC.

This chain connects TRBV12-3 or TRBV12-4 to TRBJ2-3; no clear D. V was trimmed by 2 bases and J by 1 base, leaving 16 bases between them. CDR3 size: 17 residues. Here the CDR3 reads CASSLFKTHGGTDTQYF. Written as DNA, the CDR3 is TGTGCCAGCAGTTTATTCAAGACCCATGGGGGCACAGATACGCAGTATTTT.

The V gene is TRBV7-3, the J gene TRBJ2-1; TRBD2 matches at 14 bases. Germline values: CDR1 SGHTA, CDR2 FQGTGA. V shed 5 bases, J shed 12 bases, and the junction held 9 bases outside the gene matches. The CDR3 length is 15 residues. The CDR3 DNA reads TGTGCCAGCAGCCCCGGACTAGCGGGAGGCTTCGGGCAGTTCTTC. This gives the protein CASSPGLAGGFGQFF.

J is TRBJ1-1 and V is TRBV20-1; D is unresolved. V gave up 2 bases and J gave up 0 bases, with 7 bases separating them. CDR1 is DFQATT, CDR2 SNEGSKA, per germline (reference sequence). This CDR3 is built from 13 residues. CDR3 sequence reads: CSARSRLNTEAFF. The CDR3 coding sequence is TGCAGTGCTAGATCCCGGCTGAACACTGAAGCTTTCTTT.